This record concerns one TCR beta chain sequence. The target antigen is unknown. Here immunoSEQ multiplex PCR was the method, and the copy in TCRdb shows in-frame clones only, minus some. This table holds tens of thousands of clones, about nine tenths found once. These data belong to a study of graft-versus-host responses after intestinal transplantation. Study-wide context: Among the recipients, transplants were multivisceral, liver-intestinal, or isolated intestinal.

Study results and caveats: In patients with graft-donor T cell macrochimerism, allograft graft-versus-host to host-versus-graft clonal ratios were high.

The CDR3 is 13 residues long. Germline CDR1 reads GTSNPN; CDR2 reads SVGIG (reference sequence). Trimming cost V 1 base and J 3 bases, with 9 bases left between them. This chain connects TRBV30 to TRBJ1-1; no reliable D call. Sequenced material: unstimulated CD4+ T cells sorted from spleen or lymph node cells, taken before intestinal transplant. This TCR derives from a human donor who received an intestinal transplant. The CDR3 DNA is TGTGCCTGGAGTGGGGCCTATGACACTGAAGCTTTCTTT. This translates into CAWSGAYDTEAFF. Drawing the rest from reference TRBV30 and TRBJ1-1, the complete variable domain is SQTIHQWPATLVQPVGSPLSLECTVEGTSNPNLYWYRQAAGRGLQLLFYSVGIGQISSEVPQNLSASRPQDRQFILSSKKLLLSDSGFYLCAWSGAYDTEAFFGQGTRLTVV.